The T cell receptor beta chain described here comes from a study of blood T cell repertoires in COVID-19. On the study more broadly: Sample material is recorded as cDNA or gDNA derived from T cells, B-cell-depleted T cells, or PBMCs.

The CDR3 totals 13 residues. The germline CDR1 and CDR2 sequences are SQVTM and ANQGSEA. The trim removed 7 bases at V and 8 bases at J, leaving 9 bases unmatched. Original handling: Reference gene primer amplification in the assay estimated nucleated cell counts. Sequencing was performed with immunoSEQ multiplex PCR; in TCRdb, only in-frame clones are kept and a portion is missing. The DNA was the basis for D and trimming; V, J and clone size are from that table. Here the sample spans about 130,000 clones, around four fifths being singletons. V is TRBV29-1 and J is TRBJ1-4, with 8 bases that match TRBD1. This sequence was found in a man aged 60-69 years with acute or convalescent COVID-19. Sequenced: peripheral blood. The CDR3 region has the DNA TGCAGCGCCCGGACAGGGAGAGGGGAAAAACTGTTTTTT. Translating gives CSARTGRGEKLFF.